This TCR beta chain was sequenced during a study of blood T cell repertoires in COVID-19. On the study more broadly: Samples representing acute and convalescent COVID-19 were sourced from the United States, Italy and Spain. PBMCs, B-cell-depleted T cells, or T cells were the source of the cDNA or gDNA that made up the material.

Source study methods: How many nucleated cells were present was estimated from reference gene primer amplification. Method: immunoSEQ multiplex PCR; TCRdb's copy keeps in-frame clones and lacks some. V and J calls and clone size come straight from that table; D and trimming were deduced from the DNA. Of tens of thousands of clones detected, 87% appear once; the ten largest clones hold roughly 5.4%. J was trimmed by 8 bases and V by 4 bases; bases with no gene match: 6. Germline assignment: CDR1 MNHEY and CDR2 SMNVEV (reference sequence). This CDR3 region has 14 residues. The genes are TRBV27 and TRBJ1-2, with 11 bases matching TRBD1. This receptor was identified in a man between 60 and 70 years old with acute or convalescent COVID-19. The sequenced sample consisted of peripheral blood. The chain's CDR3 is CASSSGTGGLGYTF. The CDR3 DNA reads TGTGCCAGCAGTTCGGGGACAGGGGGATTGGGCTACACCTTC.